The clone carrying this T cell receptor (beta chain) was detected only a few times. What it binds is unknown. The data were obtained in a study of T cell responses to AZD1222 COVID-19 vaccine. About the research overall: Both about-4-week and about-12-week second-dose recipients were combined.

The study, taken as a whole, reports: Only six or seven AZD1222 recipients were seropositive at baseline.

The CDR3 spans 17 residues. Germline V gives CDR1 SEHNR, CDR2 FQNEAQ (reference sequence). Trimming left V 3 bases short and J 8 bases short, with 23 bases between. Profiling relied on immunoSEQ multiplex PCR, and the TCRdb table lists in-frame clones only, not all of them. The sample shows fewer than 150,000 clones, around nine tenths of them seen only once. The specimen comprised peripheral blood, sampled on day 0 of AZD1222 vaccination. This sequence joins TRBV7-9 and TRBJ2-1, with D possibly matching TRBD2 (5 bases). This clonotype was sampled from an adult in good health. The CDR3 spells CASSFTTFAMGSDEQFF. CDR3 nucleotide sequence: TGTGCCAGCAGCTTCACGACCTTCGCGATGGGGAGCGATGAGCAGTTCTTC.